This T cell receptor (beta chain) was documented in a study of blood T cell repertoires in COVID-19. Which cohort a participant joined came from the clinical history participants gave. Profiling relied on immunoSEQ multiplex PCR, and the TCRdb table lists in-frame clones only, not all of them. The sample gives almost 200,000 clones, about 90% of which show up once; roughly 8.1% is in the top ten. The CDR3 loop spans 15 amino acids. Per germline, CDR1 SGHTA and CDR2 FQGNSA. V trimming: 7 bases; J trimming: 6 bases; junction bases outside the gene matches: 12. This receptor was identified in a woman under 30 who had recovered from COVID-19. The chain is built from TRBV7-2 and TRBJ2-1; 7 bases map to TRBD2. Material for sequencing was PBMCs or T cells enriched from blood (not recorded which). CDR3 region: CASTPPGLTINEQFF. DNA for the CDR3: TGTGCCAGCACCCCCCCGGGACTAACTATCAATGAGCAGTTCTTC. The full variable domain, with the rest looked up from reference TRBV7-2 and TRBJ2-1, is GAGVSQSPSNKVTEKGKDVELRCDPISGHTALYWYRQSLGQGLEFLIYFQGNSAPDKSGLPSDRFSAERTGGSVSTLTIQRTQQEDSAVYLCASTPPGLTINEQFFGPGTRLTVL.